A single TCR beta chain is shown here with its context. Germline lookup yields CDR1 SGHAT and CDR2 FQNNGV. The V gene lost 1 base and the J gene lost 2 bases, with 3 bases spanning the gap. CDR3 length: 13 residues. These data belong to a study of T cell changes during pregnancy in multiple sclerosis. Here immunoSEQ multiplex PCR was the method, and the copy in TCRdb shows in-frame clones only, minus some. Here the sample spans roughly 80,000 clones, over 85% being singletons. This sequence originates from a female donor with multiple sclerosis, enrolled in a pregnancy study. Sample: peripheral blood, taken in the first trimester of pregnancy. V and J are TRBV11-2 and TRBJ2-1; D remains ambiguous. The chain's CDR3 is CASSLVTYNEQFF. The CDR3 bases are TGTGCCAGCAGCTTAGTTACCTACAATGAGCAGTTCTTC. Drawing the rest from reference TRBV11-2 and TRBJ2-1, the complete variable domain is EAGVAQSPRYKIIEKRQSVAFWCNPISGHATLYWYQQILGQGPKLLIQFQNNGVVDDSQLPKDRFSAERLKGVDSTLKIQPAKLEDSAVYLCASSLVTYNEQFFGPGTRLTVL.